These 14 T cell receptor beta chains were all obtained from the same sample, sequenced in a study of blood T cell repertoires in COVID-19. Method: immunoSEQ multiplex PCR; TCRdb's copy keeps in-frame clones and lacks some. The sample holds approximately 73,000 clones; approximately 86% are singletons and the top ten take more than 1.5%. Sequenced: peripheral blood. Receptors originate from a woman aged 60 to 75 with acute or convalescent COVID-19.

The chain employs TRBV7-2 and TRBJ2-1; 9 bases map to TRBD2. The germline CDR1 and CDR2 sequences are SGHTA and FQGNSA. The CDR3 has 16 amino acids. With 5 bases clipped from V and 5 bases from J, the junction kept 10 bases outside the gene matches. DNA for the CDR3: TGTGCCAGCAGCCCGAGGTCACTAGCGGGCCACAATGAGCAGTTCTTC. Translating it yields CASSPRSLAGHNEQFF.

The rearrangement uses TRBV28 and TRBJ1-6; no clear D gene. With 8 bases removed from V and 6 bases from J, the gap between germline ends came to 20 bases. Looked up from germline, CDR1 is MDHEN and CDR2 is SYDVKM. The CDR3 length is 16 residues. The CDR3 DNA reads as TGTGCCAGCGCCGAACGACCACACAGTTTTAATTCACCCCTCCACTTT. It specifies CASAERPHSFNSPLHF. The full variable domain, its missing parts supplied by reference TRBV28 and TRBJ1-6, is DVKVTQSSRYLVKRTGEKVFLECVQDMDHENMFWYRQDPGLGLRLIYFSYDVKMKEKGDIPEGYSVSREKKERFSLILESASTNQTSMYLCASAERPHSFNSPLHFGNGTRLTVT.

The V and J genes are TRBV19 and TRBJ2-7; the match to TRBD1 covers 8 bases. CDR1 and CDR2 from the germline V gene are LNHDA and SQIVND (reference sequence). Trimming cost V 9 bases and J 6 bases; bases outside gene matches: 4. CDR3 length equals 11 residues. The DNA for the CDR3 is TGTGCCAGCCGACAGGGGTTCGAGCAGTACTTC. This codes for CASRQGFEQYF.

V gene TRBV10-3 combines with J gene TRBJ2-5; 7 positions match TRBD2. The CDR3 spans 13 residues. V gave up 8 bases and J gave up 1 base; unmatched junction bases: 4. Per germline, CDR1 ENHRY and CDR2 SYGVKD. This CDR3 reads CAIGSGGQETQYF. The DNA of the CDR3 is TGTGCCATCGGTTCGGGGGGCCAAGAGACCCAGTACTTC.

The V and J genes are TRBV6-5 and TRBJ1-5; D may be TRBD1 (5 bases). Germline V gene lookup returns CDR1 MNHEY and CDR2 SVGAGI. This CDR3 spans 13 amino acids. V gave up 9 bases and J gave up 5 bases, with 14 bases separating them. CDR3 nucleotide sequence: TGTGCCAGTTCCCAGGGTTACGATCAGCCCCAGCATTTT. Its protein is CASSQGYDQPQHF.

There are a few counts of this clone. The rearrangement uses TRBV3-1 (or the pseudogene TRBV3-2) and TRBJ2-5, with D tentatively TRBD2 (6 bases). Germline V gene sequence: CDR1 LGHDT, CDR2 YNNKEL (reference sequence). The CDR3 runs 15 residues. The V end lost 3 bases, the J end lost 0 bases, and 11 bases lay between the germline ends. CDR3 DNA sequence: TGTGCCAGCAGCCAGTTTAGCGGACACCAAGAGACCCAGTACTTC. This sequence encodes CASSQFSGHQETQYF.

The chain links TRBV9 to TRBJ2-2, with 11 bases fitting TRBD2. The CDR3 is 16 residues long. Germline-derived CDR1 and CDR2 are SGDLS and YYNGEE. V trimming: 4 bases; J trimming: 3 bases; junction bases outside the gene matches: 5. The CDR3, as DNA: TGTGCCAGCAGCCAGACTAGCGGGGAATACACCGGGGAGCTGTTTTTT. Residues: CASSQTSGEYTGELFF.

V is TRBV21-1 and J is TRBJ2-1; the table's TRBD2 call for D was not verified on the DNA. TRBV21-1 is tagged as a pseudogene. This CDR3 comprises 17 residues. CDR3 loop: CASSSGLSSGTYNEQFF. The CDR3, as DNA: TGTGCCAGCAGCTCGGGACTCTCCAGCGGGACTTACAATGAGCAGTTCTTC.

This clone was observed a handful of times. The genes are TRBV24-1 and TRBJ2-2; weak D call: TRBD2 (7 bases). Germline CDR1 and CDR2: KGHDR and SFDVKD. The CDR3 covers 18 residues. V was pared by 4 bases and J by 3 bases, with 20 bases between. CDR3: CATSDPGGPTYHTGELFF. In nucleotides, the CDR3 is TGTGCCACCAGTGACCCCGGGGGGCCCACTTATCACACCGGGGAGCTGTTTTTT.

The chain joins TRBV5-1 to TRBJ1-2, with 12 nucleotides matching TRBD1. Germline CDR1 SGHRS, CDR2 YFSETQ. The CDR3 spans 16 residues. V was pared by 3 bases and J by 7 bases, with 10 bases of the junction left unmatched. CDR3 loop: CASSSAGTGGIGGYTF. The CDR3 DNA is TGCGCCAGCAGCTCCGCGGGGACAGGGGGCATCGGTGGCTACACCTTC.

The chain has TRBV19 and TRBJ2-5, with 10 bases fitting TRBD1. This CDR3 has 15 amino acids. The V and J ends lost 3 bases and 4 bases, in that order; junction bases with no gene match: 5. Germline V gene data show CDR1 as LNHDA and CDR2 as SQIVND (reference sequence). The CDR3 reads CASSIGGQGRETQYF. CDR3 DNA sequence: TGTGCCAGTAGTATTGGGGGACAGGGGAGAGAGACCCAGTACTTC. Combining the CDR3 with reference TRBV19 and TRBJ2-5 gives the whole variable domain DGGITQSPKYLFRKEGQNVTLSCEQNLNHDAMYWYRQDPGQGLRLIYYSQIVNDFQKGDIAEGYSVSREKKESFPLTVTSAQKNPTAFYLCASSIGGQGRETQYFGPGTRLLVL.

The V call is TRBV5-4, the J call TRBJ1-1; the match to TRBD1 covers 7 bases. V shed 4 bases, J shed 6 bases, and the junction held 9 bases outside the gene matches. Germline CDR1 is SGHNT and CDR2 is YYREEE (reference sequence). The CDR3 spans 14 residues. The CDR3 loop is CASSGSQGLSEAFF. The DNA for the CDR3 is TGTGCCAGCAGCGGCTCACAGGGGCTATCTGAAGCTTTCTTT.

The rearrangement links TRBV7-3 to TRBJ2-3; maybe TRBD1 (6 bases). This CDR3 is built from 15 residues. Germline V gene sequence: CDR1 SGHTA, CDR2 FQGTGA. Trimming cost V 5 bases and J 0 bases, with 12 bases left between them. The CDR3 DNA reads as TGTGCCAGCAGCCGGACAGAGACCAGCACAGATACGCAGTATTTT. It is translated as CASSRTETSTDTQYF.

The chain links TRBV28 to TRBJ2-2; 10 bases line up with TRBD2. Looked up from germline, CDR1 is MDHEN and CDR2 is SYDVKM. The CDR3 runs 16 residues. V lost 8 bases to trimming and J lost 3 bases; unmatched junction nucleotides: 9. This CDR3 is CASGPRAGGYTGELFF. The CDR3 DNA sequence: TGTGCCAGCGGGCCCAGAGCGGGGGGGTACACCGGGGAGCTGTTTTTT.